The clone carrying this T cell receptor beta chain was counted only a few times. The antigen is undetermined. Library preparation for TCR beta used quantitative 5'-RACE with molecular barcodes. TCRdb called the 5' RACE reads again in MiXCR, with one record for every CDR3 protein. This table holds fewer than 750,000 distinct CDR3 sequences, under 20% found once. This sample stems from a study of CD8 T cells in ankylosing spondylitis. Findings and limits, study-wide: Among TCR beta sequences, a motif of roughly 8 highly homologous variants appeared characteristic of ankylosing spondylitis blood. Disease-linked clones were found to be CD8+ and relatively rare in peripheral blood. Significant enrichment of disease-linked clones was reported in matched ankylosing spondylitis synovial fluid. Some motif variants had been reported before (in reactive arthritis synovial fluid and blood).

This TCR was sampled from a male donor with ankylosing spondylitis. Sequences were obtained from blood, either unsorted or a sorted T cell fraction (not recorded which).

For the CDR3, the DNA is TGTGCCAGCAGTGTTGAGGGGCGCTCCTACGAGCAGTACTTC. Amino acid sequence: CASSVEGRSYEQYF. V is TRBV2 and J is TRBJ2-7; D is possibly TRBD1 or TRBD2 (5 bases each). Deletions cut 4 bases from V and 0 bases from J, with 10 bases between. The CDR3 spans 14 residues. CDR1 SNHLY and CDR2 FYNNEI come from the germline V gene. Variable domain in full (rest from reference TRBV2 and TRBJ2-7): EPEVTQTPSHQVTQMGQEVILRCVPISNHLYFYWYRQILGQKVEFLVSFYNNEISEKSEIFDDQFSVERPDGSNFTLKIRSTKLEDSAMYFCASSVEGRSYEQYFGPGTRLTVT.